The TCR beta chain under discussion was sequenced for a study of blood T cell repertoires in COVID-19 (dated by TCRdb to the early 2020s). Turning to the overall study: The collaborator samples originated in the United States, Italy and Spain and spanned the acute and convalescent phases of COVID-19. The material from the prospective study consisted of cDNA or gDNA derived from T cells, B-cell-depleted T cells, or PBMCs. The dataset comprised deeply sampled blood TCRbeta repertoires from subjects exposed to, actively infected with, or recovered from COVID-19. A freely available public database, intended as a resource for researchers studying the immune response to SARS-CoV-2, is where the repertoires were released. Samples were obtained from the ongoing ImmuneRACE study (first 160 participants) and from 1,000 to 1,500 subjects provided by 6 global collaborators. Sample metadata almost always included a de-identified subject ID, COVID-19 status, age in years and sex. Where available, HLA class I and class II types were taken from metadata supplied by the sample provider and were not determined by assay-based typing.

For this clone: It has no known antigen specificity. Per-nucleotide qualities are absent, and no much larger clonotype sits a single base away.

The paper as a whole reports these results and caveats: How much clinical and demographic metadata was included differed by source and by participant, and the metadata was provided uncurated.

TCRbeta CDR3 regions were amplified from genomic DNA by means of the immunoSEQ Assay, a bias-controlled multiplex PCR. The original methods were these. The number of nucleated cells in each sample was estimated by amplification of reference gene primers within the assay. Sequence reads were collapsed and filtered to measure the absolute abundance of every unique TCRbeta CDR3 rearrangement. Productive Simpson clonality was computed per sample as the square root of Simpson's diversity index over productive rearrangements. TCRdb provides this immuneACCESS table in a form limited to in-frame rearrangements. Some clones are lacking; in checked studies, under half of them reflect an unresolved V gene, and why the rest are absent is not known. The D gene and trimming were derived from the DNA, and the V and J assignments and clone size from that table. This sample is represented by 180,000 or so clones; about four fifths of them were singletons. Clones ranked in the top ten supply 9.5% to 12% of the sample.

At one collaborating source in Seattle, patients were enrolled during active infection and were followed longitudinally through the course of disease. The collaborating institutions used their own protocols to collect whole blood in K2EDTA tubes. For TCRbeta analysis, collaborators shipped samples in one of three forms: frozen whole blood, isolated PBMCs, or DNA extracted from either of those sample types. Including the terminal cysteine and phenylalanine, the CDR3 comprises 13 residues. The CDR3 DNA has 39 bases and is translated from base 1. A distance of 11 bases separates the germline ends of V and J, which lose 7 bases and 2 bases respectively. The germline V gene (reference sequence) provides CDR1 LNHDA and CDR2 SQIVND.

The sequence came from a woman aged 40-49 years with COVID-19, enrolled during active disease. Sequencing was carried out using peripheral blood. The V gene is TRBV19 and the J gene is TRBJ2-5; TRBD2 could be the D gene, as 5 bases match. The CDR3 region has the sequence CASTSSGQETQYF. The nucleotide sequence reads TGTGCCAGTACCTCCTCGGGACAAGAGACCCAGTACTTC.